This TCR beta chain was obtained from a study of T cell clones after liver transplantation. About the study: TCRbeta sequencing after a pre-transplant mixed lymphocyte reaction identified graft-donor-reactive clones, later tracked in post-transplant blood. At least one year of complete immunosuppression withdrawal without enzymes over twice normal defined tolerance. Three of eight recipients were HCV-positive; others had non-autoimmune, non-viral indications.

Profiled with immunoSEQ multiplex PCR; TCRdb holds only in-frame clones, not every one. The sample includes some 6,000 clones, 70% to 80% seen only once; the top ten take 10% to 15%. Comments on this clone: Its antigen is still unknown.

The CDR3 spans 15 residues. Per the germline V gene, CDR1 is ENHRY and CDR2 is SYGVKD. Trimming took 5 bases from V and 0 from J, leaving 10 bases between them. General study results and limits: A larger donor-reactive than third-party decline suggested partial antigen-specific deletion.

This receptor was obtained from a human patient who received a liver transplant. Some T cells may be transferred from the graft donor. The chain has TRBV10-3 and TRBJ1-4, with D unclear. Sample: CD8+ T cells from blood, taken approximately 3.5 years after liver transplant. The CDR3 loop is CAISSTGATNEKLFF. For the CDR3, the DNA is TGTGCCATCAGTAGTACGGGTGCAACTAATGAAAAACTGTTTTTT.